This T cell receptor (beta chain) comes out of a study of graft-versus-host responses after intestinal transplantation. Per the germline V gene, CDR1 is LNHDA and CDR2 is SQIVND (reference sequence). The CDR3 length is 16 residues. The junction had 10 bases not matched to a gene; V was cut back by 4 bases and J by 7 bases. The table came from immunoSEQ multiplex PCR; TCRdb's copy has only in-frame clones and leaves some out. The table has more than 30,000 clones, roughly nine tenths seen once. The graft tissue was processed, and this released both intraepithelial and lamina propria lymphocytes. The sequencing here drew on ileum tissue, taken almost 210 days after intestinal transplant. The chain has TRBV19 and TRBJ2-1, with 10 positions matching TRBD2. This sequence was found in a human patient who received an intestinal transplant, so some T cells may come from the graft donor. The CDR3 region is CASSTRTSGHGNEQFF. The CDR3 DNA sequence: TGTGCCAGTAGTACCCGGACTAGCGGCCATGGGAATGAGCAGTTCTTC.